Each of the 30 T cell receptor beta chains below was sequenced from the same sample in a study of blood T cell repertoires in COVID-19. Only in-frame clones appear in the TCRdb table, and some are missing; sequencing was by immunoSEQ multiplex PCR. Of about 240,000 clones listed, 70% to 85% are singletons. The specimen sequenced was peripheral blood. Receptor source: a woman over 75 with acute or convalescent COVID-19.

V is TRBV2 and J is TRBJ2-7; D unclear. V shed 6 bases and J shed 0 bases, with 9 bases lying between them. Germline lookup yields CDR1 SNHLY and CDR2 FYNNEI. The CDR3 is 13 amino acids. CDR3 sequence (DNA): TGTGCCAGCAGGCAGGATTACTCCTACGAGCAGTACTTC. Encoded protein: CASRQDYSYEQYF.

This clone has just a few counts. The V gene is TRBV5-1, the J gene TRBJ2-3, with 8 bases aligning to TRBD1. This CDR3 comprises 16 residues. In germline, CDR1 is SGHRS, CDR2 YFSETQ. V lost 2 bases and J lost 1; bases outside the gene matches: 6. In DNA form, the CDR3 reads TGCGCCAGCAGCTTAAAGACAGGGGTTGGCACAGATACGCAGTATTTT. Translated, it gives CASSLKTGVGTDTQYF.

This clone appeared a few times. V and J are TRBV4-1 and TRBJ1-5; a possible D gene is TRBD1 (5 bases). The V gene's germline CDR1 is MGHRA and CDR2 YSYEKL. Trimming pared 0 bases from V and 7 bases from J, leaving 13 bases between. CDR3 length: 15 amino acids. Here the CDR3 DNA reads TGCGCCAGCAGCCAAGACAAGTGGGGGGACCAGCCCCAGCATTTT. This gives the protein CASSQDKWGDQPQHF.

This clone has a handful of counts. The chain is built from TRBV28 and TRBJ1-2; weak D call: TRBD1 (6 bases). Trimming took 8 bases from V and 1 from J, leaving 14 bases between them. CDR1 MDHEN and CDR2 SYDVKM come from the germline V gene. The length of the CDR3 is 14 residues. This CDR3 reads CASGRAGDNYGYTF. The CDR3 DNA is TGTGCCAGCGGTAGGGCAGGGGATAACTATGGCTACACCTTC.

The chain carries TRBV2 and TRBJ1-4; tentatively, D is TRBD1 (5 bases). Germline V CDR1 and CDR2: SNHLY, FYNNEI. CDR3 length: 13 residues. V was cut by 9 bases and J by 4 bases, with 12 bases left in between. For the CDR3, the DNA is TGTGCCAGTGCGGACACCTATAATGAAAAACTGTTTTTT. Translated, it gives CASADTYNEKLFF.

The V call is TRBV28, the J call TRBJ1-6, with a tentative D call TRBD1 (6 bases). The CDR3 extends over 15 amino acids. Per germline, CDR1 MDHEN and CDR2 SYDVKM. The V gene lost 7 bases and the J gene lost 8 bases, with 18 bases spanning the gap. The CDR3 DNA sequence: TGTGCCAGCAACCCGGGGGGCCGGAGGGATTCACCCCTCCACTTT. Translation: CASNPGGRRDSPLHF.

The chain joins TRBV6-5 to TRBJ2-2; 8 bases agree with TRBD1. V lost 10 bases and J lost 2; bases outside the gene matches: 9. The germline CDR1 and CDR2 sequences are MNHEY and SVGAGI. The CDR3 runs 15 residues. CDR3 nucleotide sequence: TGTGCCACCAGGGCGACAGGGGTAAACACCGGGGAGCTGTTTTTT. Protein: CATRATGVNTGELFF.

The V gene is TRBV30, the J gene TRBJ1-5, with D perhaps TRBD1 (5 bases). The CDR3 sequence is 14 residues long. V was shortened by 0 bases and J by 3 bases, with 9 bases between the two germline ends. Germline CDR1 GTSNPN, CDR2 SVGIG (reference sequence). Here the CDR3 DNA reads TGTGCCTGGAGTGTAGGGGCAATCAATCAGCCCCAGCATTTT. Residues: CAWSVGAINQPQHF.

There are a few counts of this clone. V is TRBV19 and J is TRBJ1-2; 7 bases match TRBD1. The CDR3 is made up of 12 amino acids. J was trimmed by 4 bases and V by 10 bases; bases with no gene match: 6. Germline assignment: CDR1 LNHDA and CDR2 SQIVND (reference sequence). DNA for the CDR3: TGTGCCACTTTAGACAGGGCCTATGGCTACACCTTC. This gives the protein CATLDRAYGYTF.

The CDR3 DNA reads as TGCGCCAGCAGCCCGGACGGGGGCTACGAGCAGTACTTC. Its translation: CASSPDGGYEQYF. The chain carries TRBV5-1 and TRBJ2-7, with D perhaps TRBD2 (6 bases). Trimming took off 4 bases at V and 3 bases at J, with 11 bases between the two ends. Per germline, CDR1 SGHRS and CDR2 YFSETQ. The CDR3 loop spans 13 amino acids.

The V call is TRBV12-3 or TRBV12-4, the J call TRBJ1-1; D might be TRBD1 (5 bases). This CDR3 has 13 amino acids. The V end was cut by 7 bases, the J end by 4 bases, with 13 bases between. This chain's CDR3 is CASTRSTGTEAFF. The CDR3 DNA sequence: TGTGCCAGCACCCGATCTACAGGCACTGAAGCTTTCTTT.

On this clone itself: Other DNA sequences in the sample encode the same CDR3. The chain employs TRBV18 and TRBJ1-3; 10 positions agree with TRBD1. The V gene's germline CDR1 is KGHSH and CDR2 LQKENI. V lost 4 bases and J lost 2; bases outside the gene matches: 2. The CDR3 has 15 amino acids. The chain's CDR3 is CASSRDRGPGNTIYF. CDR3 coding DNA: TGTGCCAGCTCACGCGACAGGGGGCCTGGAAACACCATATATTTT.

The chain couples TRBV28 to TRBJ1-3; D may be TRBD1 (5 bases). Trimming shortened V by 7 bases and J by 0 bases, and 10 bases separated the two germline ends. The CDR3 spans 14 residues. The germline gives CDR1 MDHEN, CDR2 SYDVKM. The CDR3 DNA reads TGTGCCAGCAATCGACAGAGCTCTGGAAACACCATATATTTT. It is translated as CASNRQSSGNTIYF.

The chain is built from TRBV3-1 (or the pseudogene TRBV3-2) and TRBJ2-5; TRBD1 might be the D (5 bases). Germline CDR1 reads LGHDT; CDR2 reads YNNKEL (reference sequence). The CDR3 totals 12 residues. V lost 7 bases and J lost 5, with 11 bases in between. The CDR3 loop reads CASTRVGETQYF. In DNA form, the CDR3 reads TGTGCCAGCACCAGGGTCGGGGAGACCCAGTACTTC.

This sequence joins TRBV6-5 and TRBJ1-5, with 7 nucleotides matching TRBD1. Germline V CDR1 and CDR2: MNHEY, SVGAGI. J lost 2 bases, V lost 4 bases, and 5 bases had no gene match. The CDR3 totals 15 residues. CDR3 loop: CASSSTGTGNQPQHF. The CDR3 nucleotides read TGTGCCAGCAGTTCAACCGGGACAGGCAATCAGCCCCAGCATTTT.

The chain has TRBV2 and TRBJ2-2; 12 nucleotides agree with TRBD2. Germline assignment: CDR1 SNHLY and CDR2 FYNNEI. With 8 bases clipped from V and 5 bases from J, the junction kept 6 bases outside the gene matches. This CDR3 has 15 amino acids. The CDR3 spells CASRTTSGGTGELFF. The CDR3 region has the DNA TGTGCCAGCCGGACGACTAGCGGGGGTACCGGGGAGCTGTTTTTT.

CDR3 in DNA: TGTGCCAGCGTACCGGGACAGTATAGCAATCAGCCCCAGCATTTT. As protein: CASVPGQYSNQPQHF. This chain connects TRBV28 to TRBJ1-5; 7 nucleotides agree with TRBD1. The CDR3 totals 15 residues. Unmatched junction bases numbered 7, after V lost 8 bases and J lost 0 bases. Germline CDR1 MDHEN, CDR2 SYDVKM.

The V gene is TRBV9, the J gene TRBJ1-6; 9 bases fit TRBD1. The germline gives CDR1 SGDLS, CDR2 YYNGEE. The CDR3 covers 15 residues. V lost 4 bases and J lost 7; bases outside the gene matches: 6. The CDR3 here is CASSLGTGSNSPLHF. CDR3 sequence (DNA): TGTGCCAGCAGCTTGGGGACAGGGTCCAATTCACCCCTCCACTTT.

This rearrangement joins TRBV15 to TRBJ2-7, with D hard to call. Trimming removed 0 bases from V and 6 bases from J, with 18 bases in between. The germline V gene encodes CDR1 LNHNV and CDR2 YYDKDF (reference sequence). This CDR3 comprises 16 residues. The DNA of the CDR3 is TGTGCCACCAGCAGAGATCCCGGTCTGATTACGTTCGAGCAGTACTTC. This encodes CATSRDPGLITFEQYF.

The V gene is TRBV19, the J gene TRBJ1-5; D is possibly TRBD1 (6 bases). Germline values: CDR1 LNHDA, CDR2 SQIVND (reference sequence). Trimming took off 8 bases at V and 4 bases at J, with 21 bases between the two ends. This CDR3 spans 16 amino acids. The CDR3 nucleotides read TGTGCCAGTCGCTGGGGGGGCGGCAGGGAGAATCAGCCCCAGCATTTT. The encoded protein is CASRWGGGRENQPQHF.

This clone was picked up one time. This chain joins TRBV1 and TRBJ2-5; no DNA check was done on the table's D call, TRBD1. TRBV1 is a listed pseudogene. CDR3 size: 13 residues. CDR3 sequence (DNA): TGCACCAGCAGCATGACAGAGCAAGAGACCCAGTACTTC. Its translation is CTSSMTEQETQYF.

The chain is built from TRBV19 and TRBJ1-6; a possible D gene is TRBD1 (5 bases). The CDR3 loop spans 16 amino acids. V was shortened by 3 bases and J by 0 bases, with 9 bases between the two germline ends. Per germline, CDR1 LNHDA and CDR2 SQIVND (reference sequence). The CDR3: CASSIGGNSYNSPLHF. The CDR3 DNA follows: TGTGCCAGTAGTATCGGGGGGAACTCCTATAATTCACCCCTCCACTTT. Drawing the rest from reference TRBV19 and TRBJ1-6, the complete variable domain is DGGITQSPKYLFRKEGQNVTLSCEQNLNHDAMYWYRQDPGQGLRLIYYSQIVNDFQKGDIAEGYSVSREKKESFPLTVTSAQKNPTAFYLCASSIGGNSYNSPLHFGNGTRLTVT.

This chain uses TRBV30 with TRBJ1-6; D may be TRBD1 (5 bases). The CDR3 sequence is 16 residues long. Germline CDR1 reads GTSNPN; CDR2 reads SVGIG (reference sequence). V was cut by 2 bases and J by 5 bases, with 16 bases left in between. The CDR3: CAWSPTGGPDNSPLHF. The CDR3 DNA is TGTGCCTGGAGTCCGACCGGGGGTCCAGATAATTCACCCCTCCACTTT.

The gene calls are TRBV18 and TRBJ1-2, with D tentatively TRBD1 (5 bases). V lost 4 bases and J lost 4, with 10 bases in between. Germline V lookup: CDR1 KGHSH, CDR2 LQKENI. This CDR3 has 13 residues. The CDR3 nucleotides read TGTGCCAGCTCACTGGGACTTCCCTATGGCTACACCTTC. This gives the protein CASSLGLPYGYTF.

This clone has more than one count but fewer than ten. The V gene is TRBV18, the J gene TRBJ2-3; 7 nucleotides line up with TRBD1. Losses at the gene ends were 2 bases for V and 5 bases for J; bases not matched to a gene: 4. The germline V gene encodes CDR1 KGHSH and CDR2 LQKENI. The CDR3 totals 14 residues. CDR3 amino acids: CASSPRQGLDTQYF. CDR3 nucleotides: TGTGCCAGCTCACCAAGACAGGGCTTAGATACGCAGTATTTT.

This chain links TRBV7-8 with TRBJ1-5; D ambiguous. V was cut by 0 bases and J by 3 bases, with 9 bases left in between. Germline V gene data show CDR1 as SGHVS and CDR2 as FQNEAQ. This CDR3 has 15 amino acids. This chain's CDR3 is CASSLASRSNQPQHF. CDR3 sequence (DNA): TGTGCCAGCAGCTTAGCCTCCAGATCCAATCAGCCCCAGCATTTT.

V and J are TRBV7-9 and TRBJ1-6; D is perhaps TRBD1 (5 bases). The CDR3 runs 15 residues. Germline-derived CDR1 and CDR2 are SEHNR and FQNEAQ (reference sequence). Trimming took 5 bases from V and 8 from J, leaving 16 bases between them. The CDR3 loop is CASSSGAVQYSPLHF. The CDR3 DNA sequence: TGTGCCAGCAGCAGCGGGGCAGTACAATATTCACCCCTCCACTTT.

The chain combines TRBV10-3 with TRBJ1-2; 7 nucleotides agree with TRBD1. The V and J ends lost 6 bases and 0 bases, in that order; junction bases with no gene match: 4. The CDR3 loop spans 14 amino acids. Germline CDR1 ENHRY, CDR2 SYGVKD. CDR3 sequence reads: CAISFTGANYGYTF. DNA for the CDR3: TGTGCCATCAGCTTTACAGGGGCTAACTATGGCTACACCTTC.

Concerning this clone itself: Other DNA sequences of this sample code for an identical CDR3. The chain couples TRBV15 to TRBJ2-2; perhaps TRBD1 as D (6 bases). This CDR3 comprises 14 residues. Germline V lookup: CDR1 LNHNV, CDR2 YYDKDF (reference sequence). Trimming removed 0 bases from V and 5 bases from J, with 7 bases in between. CDR3 protein: CATSRDTGTGELFF. The DNA for the CDR3 is TGTGCCACCAGCAGAGATACAGGGACCGGGGAGCTGTTTTTT.

J is TRBJ1-5 and V is TRBV6-5; the D gene is possibly TRBD1 (6 bases). There are 13 residues in the CDR3. V was trimmed by 5 bases and J by 6 bases, leaving 11 bases between them. CDR1 is MNHEY and CDR2 is SVGAGI in the germline V gene. In DNA, the CDR3 is TGTGCCAGCAGTCCCCAGGGGTTTCAGCCCCAGCATTTT. This translates into CASSPQGFQPQHF.